This T cell receptor beta chain was observed in a study of T cells expressing NK-cell markers. Remarks on this clonotype: Antigen: not known.

CDR3 length: 15 residues. In germline, CDR1 is KGHSH, CDR2 LQKENI. Study results and limitations: A few donors' CD3+CD56-NKG2C+ cells were dominated by the same clonotypes.

TCRdb reprocessed the 5' RACE reads and reports one entry per CDR3 protein, with no DNA. This sample's table has approximately 380,000 distinct CDR3 sequences. Sequencing was performed on blood T cells: a sorted CD56 or NKG2C T cell subset, CD4+ or CD8+ T cells, or bulk PBMC T cells (not recorded which). The clonotype comes from a man aged 18-69 years in good health. The chain joins TRBV18 to TRBJ2-5. Here the CDR3 reads CASSPVGHSQETQYF.